The table lists the clone carrying this T cell receptor beta chain with many counts. What it binds is not known. This record comes from a study of Graves' ophthalmopathy and Graves' hyperthyroidism. Germline V gives CDR1 SGHVS, CDR2 FQNEAQ. The CDR3 totals 15 residues. V lost 4 bases, J lost 4 bases, and 17 bases lay in between. Study results and limitations: Blood samples also showed most expanded thyroid clonotypes exceeding 0.001 frequency.

From RNA, the CDR3 regions of TCR beta chains were amplified and sequenced. After a first-round RT-PCR with HTBI primers, a second-round multiplex PCR was run. TCRdb used MiXCR to reprocess the multiplex PCR reads, holding one entry per CDR3 protein. The sample carries about 740,000 distinct CDR3 sequences, approximately 40% recorded once. This clonotype was obtained from an adult man with Graves' ophthalmopathy. Input material: peripheral blood. The gene calls are TRBV7-8 and TRBJ2-7; possibly TRBD1 or TRBD2 for D (5 bases each). CDR3 in amino acids: CASSWAGTELYEQYF. DNA for the CDR3: TGTGCCAGCAGCTGGGCCGGGACGGAGCTATACGAGCAGTACTTC. The whole variable domain, remainder taken from reference TRBV7-8 and TRBJ2-7, is GAGVSQSPRYKVAKRGQDVALRCDPISGHVSLFWYQQALGQGPEFLTYFQNEAQLDKSGLPSDRFFAERPEGSVSTLKIQRTQQEDSAVYLCASSWAGTELYEQYFGPGTRLTVT.